These T cell receptor beta chains were read from a single sample in a study of blood T cell repertoires in COVID-19. Using immunoSEQ multiplex PCR, the repertoire was profiled, and TCRdb retains in-frame clones only, with some absent. Seen here are tens of thousands of clones, roughly nine tenths observed once, and the top ten hold more than 25%. The sequenced sample consisted of peripheral blood. The source is a man aged 65 to 85 with active COVID-19. Both conserved end residues are part of each CDR3. D genes are given only for firm matches. Only part of the rows carry a size: once, few, many, or a class if the clone is expanded.

v_call	d_call	j_call	clone_size	cdr3_nt	cdr3_aa
TRBV7-2	TRBD2	TRBJ2-1	.	TGTGCCAGCAGCTTAGGACTAGCGGGGGGGGACAATGAGCAGTTCTTC	CASSLGLAGGDNEQFF
TRBV20-1	.	TRBJ2-7	.	TGCAGTGCTAGTTTGGCGGGACCCCGGGCCTACGAGCAGTACTTC	CSASLAGPRAYEQYF
TRBV4-1	.	TRBJ1-5	.	TGCGCCAGCAGCCAGGGACAATTCAGGAATCAGCCCCAGCATTTT	CASSQGQFRNQPQHF
TRBV27	TRBD1	TRBJ1-1	.	TGTGCCAGCAGTCCCTGGACAGGGAACACTGAAGCTTTCTTT	CASSPWTGNTEAFF
TRBV4-3	TRBD1	TRBJ1-4	.	TGCGCCAGCAGCCCTCAGGGACAGCCTAATGAAAAACTGTTTTTT	CASSPQGQPNEKLFF
TRBV7-3	TRBD1	TRBJ2-3	.	TGTGCCAGCAGCTTAGGGTTTCGACAGGGACCGTTGACAGATACGCAGTATTTT	CASSLGFRQGPLTDTQYF
TRBV7-2	TRBD2	TRBJ2-2	.	TGTGCCAGCAATCTAGCGGGGGGGCCGGTTACCGGGGAGCTGTTTTTT	CASNLAGGPVTGELFF
TRBV7-3	.	TRBJ2-7	.	TGTGCCAGCAGCTTGGGGACTCACGATGGCGAGCAGTACTTC	CASSLGTHDGEQYF
TRBV7-3	TRBD2	TRBJ2-5	.	TGTGCCAGCAGCTCCGGGACTAATTACGTGGAGACCCAGTACTTC	CASSSGTNYVETQYF
TRBV5-1	.	TRBJ2-3	.	TGCGCCAGCAGCTTGGGTCAGATGAGGACAGATACGCAGTATTTT	CASSLGQMRTDTQYF
TRBV4-2	TRBD2	TRBJ2-3	.	TGTGCCAGCAGCCAAGACGGGGCGGGGGGCCTCACAGATACGCAGTATTTT	CASSQDGAGGLTDTQYF
TRBV2	.	TRBJ1-6	.	TGTGCCAGCAGTGAAGATGTCAGTTATAATTCACCCCTCCACTTT	CASSEDVSYNSPLHF
TRBV6-2/TRBV6-3	TRBD1	TRBJ1-1	.	TGTGCCAGCAGTTACCGGACAGGGAGGCCGAACACTGAAGCTTTCTTT	CASSYRTGRPNTEAFF
TRBV7-2	.	TRBJ2-1	.	TGTGCCAGCAGCTTAGGCGGGGCGGGGAACAATGAGCAGTTCTTC	CASSLGGAGNNEQFF
TRBV6-6	.	TRBJ1-5	.	TGTGCCACCAGGGAACCTCAGGGCGTCTTGAATCAGCCCCAGCATTTT	CATREPQGVLNQPQHF
TRBV20-1	.	TRBJ2-2	.	TGCAGTGCTAGGGGGCCCGGGGAGCTGTTTTTT	CSARGPGELFF
TRBV5-1	TRBD1	TRBJ2-7	.	TGCGCCAGCAGCTCTGGACAGGGGAACTACGAGCAGTACTTC	CASSSGQGNYEQYF
TRBV9	TRBD2	TRBJ2-1	.	TGTGCCAGCAGTACTGCGGGGGGGCCTCGAGAGCAGTTCTTC	CASSTAGGPREQFF
TRBV6-1	.	TRBJ2-1	.	TGTGCCAGCAGTGAAATAACCCTAACCAATGAGCAGTTCTTC	CASSEITLTNEQFF
TRBV6-4	.	TRBJ2-7	once	TGTGCCAGCAGTGACCCCCCTTGTTCCTCATACGAGCAGTACTTC	CASSDPPCSSYEQYF